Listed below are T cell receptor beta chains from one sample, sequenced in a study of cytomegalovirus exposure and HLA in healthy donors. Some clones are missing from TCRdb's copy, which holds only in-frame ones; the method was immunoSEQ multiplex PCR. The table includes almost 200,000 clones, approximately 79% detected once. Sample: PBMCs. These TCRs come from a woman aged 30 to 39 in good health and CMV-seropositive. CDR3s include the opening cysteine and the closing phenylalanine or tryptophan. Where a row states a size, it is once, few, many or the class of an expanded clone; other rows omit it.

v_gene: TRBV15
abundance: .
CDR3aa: CATSREPTGYYGYTF

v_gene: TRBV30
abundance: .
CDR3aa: CAWSVQRDREAFF

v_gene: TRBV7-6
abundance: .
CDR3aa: CASSSGGQGVSYYNEQFF

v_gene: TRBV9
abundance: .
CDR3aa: CASSVDWLGNTIYF

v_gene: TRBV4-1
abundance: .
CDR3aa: CASSQARGNTEAFF

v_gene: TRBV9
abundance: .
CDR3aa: CASSVEGAVEAFF

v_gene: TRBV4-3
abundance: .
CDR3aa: CASSQDTTGQEEQYF

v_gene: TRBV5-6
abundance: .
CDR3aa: CASSKGLAGGTSEQYF

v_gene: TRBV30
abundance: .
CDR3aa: CASRLAGVYEQFF

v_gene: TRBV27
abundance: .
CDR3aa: CASSSGSDIRSYEQYF

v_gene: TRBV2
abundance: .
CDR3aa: CASKETPTDTQYF

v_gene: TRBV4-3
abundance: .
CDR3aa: CASSQKTGVNTEAFF

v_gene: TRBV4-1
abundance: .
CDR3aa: CASSPRTDPAAQHF

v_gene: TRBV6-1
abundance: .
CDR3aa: CASRNDRAGTGELFF

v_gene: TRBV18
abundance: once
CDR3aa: CASSPREAGTEAFF

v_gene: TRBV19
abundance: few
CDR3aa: CASSSGQGISNQPQHF

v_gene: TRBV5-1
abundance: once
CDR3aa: CASKYRGGLYTEAFF

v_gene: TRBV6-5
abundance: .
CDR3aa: CASRIRLASSDTQYF

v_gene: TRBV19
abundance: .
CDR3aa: CASSGQGGSNQPQHF

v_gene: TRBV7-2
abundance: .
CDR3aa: CASSLVQGQAIYEQYF

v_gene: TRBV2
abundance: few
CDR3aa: CASNPGLAGFSEQFF

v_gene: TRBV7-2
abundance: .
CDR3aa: CASSLARSGSLARAQYF

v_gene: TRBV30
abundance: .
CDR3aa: CAFDSSGANVLTF

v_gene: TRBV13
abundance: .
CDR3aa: CASSLRGQGGYGYTF

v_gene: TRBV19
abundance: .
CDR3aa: CASSRQQGQDEKLFF

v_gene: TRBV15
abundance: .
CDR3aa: CATSRQGSQYF

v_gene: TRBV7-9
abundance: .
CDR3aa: CASSLMGQRYGYTF

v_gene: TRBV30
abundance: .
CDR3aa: CAWIPGGLLASGYTF

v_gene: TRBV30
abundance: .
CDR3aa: CAWTKGGSEAFF

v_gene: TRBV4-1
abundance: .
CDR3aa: CASSHGRLRYGYTF

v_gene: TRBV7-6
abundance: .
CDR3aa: CASSPGLAVDEQFF

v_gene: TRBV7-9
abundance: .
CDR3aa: CASSLRGPGNGELFF

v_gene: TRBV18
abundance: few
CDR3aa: CASSPFTQGGPMNTEAFF

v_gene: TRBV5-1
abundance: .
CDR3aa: CASSWTGGMMRSPLHF

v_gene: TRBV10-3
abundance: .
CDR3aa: CAISESEGTGGYEQYF

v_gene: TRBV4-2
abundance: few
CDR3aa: CASSQDGRTGSNEQFF

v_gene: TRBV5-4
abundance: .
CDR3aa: CASSWQWSGELFF

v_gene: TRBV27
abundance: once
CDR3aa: CASRPYRAQETQYF

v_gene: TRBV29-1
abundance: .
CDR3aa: CGGADGNTIYF

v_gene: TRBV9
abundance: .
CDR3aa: CASSPGAISGNTIYF

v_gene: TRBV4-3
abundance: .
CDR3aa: CASSQDSRGGELFF

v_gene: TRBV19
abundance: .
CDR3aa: CASRRRAGESPDTQYF

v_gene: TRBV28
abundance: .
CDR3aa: CASSGGRGRDTQYF

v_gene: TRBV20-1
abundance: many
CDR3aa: CSARRNEQFF

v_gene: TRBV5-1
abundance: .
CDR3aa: CASSLYLGANSNEKLFF

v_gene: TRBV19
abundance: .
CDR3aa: CASSLPGRGHYGYTF

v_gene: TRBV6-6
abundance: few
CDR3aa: CASSYSKGQGQGYTF

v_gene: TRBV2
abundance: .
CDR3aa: CASSGGTGIEYGYTF

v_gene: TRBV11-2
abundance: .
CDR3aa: CASSHGQGLDEQYF

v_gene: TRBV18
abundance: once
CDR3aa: CASSPGQGEVHGYTF

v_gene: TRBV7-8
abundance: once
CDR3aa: CASSRWGGGNTEAFF

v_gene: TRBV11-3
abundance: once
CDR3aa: CASSPRGEAVSTDTQYF

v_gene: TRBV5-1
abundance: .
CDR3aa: CASSVRRRQFNEQYF

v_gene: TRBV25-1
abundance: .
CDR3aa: CASSEPGLAGRGEQYF

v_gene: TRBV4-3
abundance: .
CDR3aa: CASSQGSNTGELFF

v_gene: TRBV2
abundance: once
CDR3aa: CASSREAEETQYF

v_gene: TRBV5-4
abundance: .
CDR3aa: CASSYIDRVRTEAFF

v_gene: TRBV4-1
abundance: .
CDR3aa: CASSQGGLAGANTGELFF

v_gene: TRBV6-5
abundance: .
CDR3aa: CASGSGGLSYEQYF